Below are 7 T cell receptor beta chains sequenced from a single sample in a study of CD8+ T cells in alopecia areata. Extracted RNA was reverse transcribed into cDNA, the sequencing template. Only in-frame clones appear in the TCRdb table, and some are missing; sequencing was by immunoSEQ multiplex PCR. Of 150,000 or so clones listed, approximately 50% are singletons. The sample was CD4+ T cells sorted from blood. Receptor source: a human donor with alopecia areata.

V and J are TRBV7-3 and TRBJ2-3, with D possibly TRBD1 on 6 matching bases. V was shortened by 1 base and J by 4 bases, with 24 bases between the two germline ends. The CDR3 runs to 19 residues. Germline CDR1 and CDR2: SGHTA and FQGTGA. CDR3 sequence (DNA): TGTGCCAGCAGCTTAATGAGGGTGGCAGGGGCAGGTATTGCAGATACGCAGTATTTT. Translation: CASSLMRVAGAGIADTQYF.

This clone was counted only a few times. As DNA, the CDR3 is TGTGCCATCAGGGGAGATGCAGCGAACACTGAAGCTTTCTTT. Translation: CAIRGDAANTEAFF. The chain uses TRBV10-3 and TRBJ1-1; D unresolved. The CDR3 length is 14 residues. Germline V CDR1 and CDR2: ENHRY, SYGVKD. Deletions cut 6 bases from V and 1 base from J, with 12 bases between.

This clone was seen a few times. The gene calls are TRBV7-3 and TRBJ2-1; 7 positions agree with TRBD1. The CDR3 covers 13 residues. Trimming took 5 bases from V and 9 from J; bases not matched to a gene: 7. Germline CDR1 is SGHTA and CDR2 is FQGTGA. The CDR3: CASSHRGKAEQFF. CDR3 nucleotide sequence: TGTGCCAGCAGCCACAGGGGCAAGGCTGAGCAGTTCTTC.

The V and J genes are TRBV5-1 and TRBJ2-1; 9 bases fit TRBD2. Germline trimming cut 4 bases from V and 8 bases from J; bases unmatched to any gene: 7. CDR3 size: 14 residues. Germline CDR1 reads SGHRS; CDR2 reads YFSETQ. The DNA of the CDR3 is TGCGCCAGCAGCAAAGGGACTAGCTTTGATGAGCAGTTCTTC. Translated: CASSKGTSFDEQFF.

The CDR3 bases are TGCGCCAGCAGCCCTCACCCAGGGTTGGGGGAGCAGTACTTC. It is translated as CASSPHPGLGEQYF. The J gene is TRBJ2-7, the V gene TRBV4-1; a possible D gene is TRBD1 (5 bases). Germline V gives CDR1 MGHRA, CDR2 YSYEKL. Trimming left V 4 bases short and J 7 bases short, with 17 bases between. The CDR3 has 14 residues.

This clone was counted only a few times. CDR3: CASSLEALSYEQYF. CDR3 coding DNA: TGTGCCAGCAGTTTAGAAGCACTCTCCTACGAGCAGTACTTC. V and J are TRBV28 and TRBJ2-7; D unclear. V lost 2 bases to trimming and J lost 0 bases, with 8 bases between them. Germline CDR1 MDHEN, CDR2 SYDVKM. The CDR3 spans 14 residues.

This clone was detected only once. The CDR3 region is CASSLGTSYSDTQYF. The CDR3, as DNA: TGCGCCAGCAGCTTAGGGACTAGTTATTCAGATACGCAGTATTTT. The rearrangement links TRBV5-1 to TRBJ2-3; TRBD2 matches 8 bases. The germline CDR1 and CDR2 sequences are SGHRS and YFSETQ. Unmatched junction bases numbered 6, after V lost 2 bases and J lost 4 bases. The length of the CDR3 is 15 residues.